This T cell receptor (beta chain) was recovered during a study of T cell responses to AZD1222 COVID-19 vaccine. Using immunoSEQ multiplex PCR, the repertoire was profiled, and TCRdb retains in-frame clones only, with some absent. This sample has over 70,000 clones; 80% to 90% occur once, and the top ten carry about 9.4%. V lost 5 bases, J lost 3 bases, and 10 bases lay in between. This CDR3 has 13 amino acids. CDR1 is MNHEY and CDR2 is SVGAGI in the germline V gene. The chain has TRBV6-5 and TRBJ1-1, with no clear D. Sequencing used peripheral blood, obtained on day 0 of MenACWY control vaccination. The TCR was taken from an adult in good health. In DNA, the CDR3 is TGTGCCAGCAGTCCCTATGGGGACACTGAAGCTTTCTTT. It yields the protein CASSPYGDTEAFF.